The 5 T cell receptor beta chains reported below all come from one sample, sequenced in a study of Ad26.COV2.S vaccination and SARS-CoV-2 variants. The protocol was immunoSEQ multiplex PCR, while the TCRdb copy is restricted to in-frame clones and leaves out a portion. The data hold about 350,000 clones, with around 90% observed a single time. The sequenced sample was peripheral blood, obtained after recovery from COVID-19. Receptors originate from a human donor who had recovered from COVID-19.

The chain is built from TRBV24-1 and TRBJ2-1, with D possibly being TRBD1 or TRBD2 (6 bases each). Germline V gene sequence: CDR1 KGHDR, CDR2 SFDVKD. CDR3 length equals 12 residues. V was pared by 10 bases and J by 8 bases, with 14 bases between. The DNA of the CDR3 is TGTGCCACTTCTCACGGGGGCTATGAGCAGTTCTTC. This sequence encodes CATSHGGYEQFF.

The chain recombines TRBV10-1 with TRBJ2-5; no definite D call. Trimming took off 2 bases at V and 5 bases at J, with 12 bases between the two ends. CDR3 length: 14 residues. Germline CDR1 reads WNHNN; CDR2 reads SYGVQD (reference sequence). The chain's CDR3 is CASSETNIGETQYF. The CDR3 DNA follows: TGCGCCAGCAGTGAGACTAACATAGGGGAGACCCAGTACTTC.

The chain uses TRBV5-6 and TRBJ2-7; tentative D call: TRBD1 (6 bases). CDR1 and CDR2 (germline): SGHDT, YYEEEE. The CDR3 length is 14 residues. Trimming shortened V by 1 base and J by 4 bases, and 12 bases separated the two germline ends. CDR3 residues: CASSLLSGEYEQYF. In DNA, the CDR3 is TGTGCCAGCAGCTTGTTATCAGGGGAGTACGAGCAGTACTTC.

The V call is TRBV7-9, the J call TRBJ2-1; the D call may be TRBD1 or TRBD2 (6 bases each). CDR1 is SEHNR, CDR2 FQNEAQ, per germline (reference sequence). V was shortened by 1 base and J by 7 bases, with 11 bases between the two germline ends. The CDR3 covers 14 residues. CDR3 nucleotides: TGTGCCAGCAGCTTAGTTGGGGGGCAGAATGAGCAGTTCTTC. As protein: CASSLVGGQNEQFF.

The V and J genes are TRBV14 and TRBJ1-2, with a possible D match to TRBD1 (6 bases). Germline CDR1 is SGHDN and CDR2 is FVKESK. With 4 bases removed from V and 6 bases from J, the gap between germline ends came to 21 bases. The CDR3 loop spans 16 amino acids. CDR3 in DNA: TGTGCCAGCAGCCCGCTCCTGGACAGCAAGAGGGATGGCTACACCTTC. This encodes CASSPLLDSKRDGYTF.